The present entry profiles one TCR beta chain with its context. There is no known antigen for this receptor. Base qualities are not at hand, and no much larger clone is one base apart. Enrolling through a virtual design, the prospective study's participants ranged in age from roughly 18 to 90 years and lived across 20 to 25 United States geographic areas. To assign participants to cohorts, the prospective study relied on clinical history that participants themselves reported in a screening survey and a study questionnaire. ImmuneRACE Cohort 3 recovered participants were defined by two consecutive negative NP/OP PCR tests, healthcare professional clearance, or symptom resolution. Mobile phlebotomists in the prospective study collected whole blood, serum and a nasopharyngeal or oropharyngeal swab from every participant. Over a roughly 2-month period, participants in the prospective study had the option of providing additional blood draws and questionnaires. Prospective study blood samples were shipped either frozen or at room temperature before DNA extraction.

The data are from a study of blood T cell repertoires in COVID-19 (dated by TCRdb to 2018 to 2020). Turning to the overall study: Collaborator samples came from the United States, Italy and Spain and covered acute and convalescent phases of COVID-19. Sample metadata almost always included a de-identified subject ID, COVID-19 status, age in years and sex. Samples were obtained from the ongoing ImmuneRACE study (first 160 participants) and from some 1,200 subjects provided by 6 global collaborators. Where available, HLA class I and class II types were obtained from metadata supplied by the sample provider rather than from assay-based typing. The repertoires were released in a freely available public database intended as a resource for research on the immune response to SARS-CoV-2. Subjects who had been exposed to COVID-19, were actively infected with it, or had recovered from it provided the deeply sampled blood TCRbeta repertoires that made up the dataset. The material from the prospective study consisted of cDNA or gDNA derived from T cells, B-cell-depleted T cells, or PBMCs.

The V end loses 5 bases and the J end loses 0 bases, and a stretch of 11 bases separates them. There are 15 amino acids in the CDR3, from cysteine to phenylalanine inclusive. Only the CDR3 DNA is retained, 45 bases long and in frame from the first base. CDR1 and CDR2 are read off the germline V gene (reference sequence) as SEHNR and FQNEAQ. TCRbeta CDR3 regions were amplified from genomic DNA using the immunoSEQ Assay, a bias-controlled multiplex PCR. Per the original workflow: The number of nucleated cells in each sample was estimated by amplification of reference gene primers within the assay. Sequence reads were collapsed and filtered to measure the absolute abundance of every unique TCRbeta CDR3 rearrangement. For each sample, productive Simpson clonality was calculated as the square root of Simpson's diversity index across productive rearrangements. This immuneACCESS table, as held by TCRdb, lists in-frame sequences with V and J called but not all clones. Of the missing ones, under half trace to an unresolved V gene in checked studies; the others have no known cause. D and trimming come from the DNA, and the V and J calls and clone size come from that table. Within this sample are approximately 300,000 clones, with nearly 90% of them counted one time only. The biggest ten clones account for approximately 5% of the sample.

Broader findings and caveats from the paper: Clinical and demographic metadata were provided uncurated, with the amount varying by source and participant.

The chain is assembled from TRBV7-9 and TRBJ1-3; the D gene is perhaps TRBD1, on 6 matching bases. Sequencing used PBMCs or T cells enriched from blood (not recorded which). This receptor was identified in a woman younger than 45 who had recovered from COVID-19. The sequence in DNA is TGTGCCAGCAGCCCCAGACAGGCCTCTGGAAACACCATATATTTT. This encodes CASSPRQASGNTIYF.